A single sample gave rise to the 14 T cell receptor beta chains below, sequenced in a study of patients and donors after allogeneic stem cell transplantation (TCRdb year 2020). Libraries were prepared through RT-PCR. Sequenced on a NextSeq 550. TCRdb took the public reads, trimmed them with fastp at Q25, ran MiXCR for clone calling and kept in-frame beta chains. Every CDR3 protein is listed once, alongside the most common genes and DNA of its rows. This sample holds about 400,000 distinct CDR3 sequences; 15% to 20% were observed only once. The top ten constitute about 7% of the sample. The sequencing sample was made of blood, either unsorted or a sorted T cell fraction (not recorded which). The receptors shown here come from a human donor who was either an allogeneic HSCT recipient or a stem cell or donor lymphocyte infusion donor (not recorded which). It is not recorded whose cells these are; they may come from a transplant donor.

This clonotype was counted a few times. V and J are TRBV18 and TRBJ2-1; TRBD1 is a possible D gene (5 bases). The CDR3 runs to 11 residues. Per germline, CDR1 KGHSH and CDR2 LQKENI. Deletions cut 6 bases from V and 10 bases from J, with 10 bases between. CDR3 bases: TGTGCCAGCTCGCCAAGACAGGAGCAGTTCTTC. Encoded protein: CASSPRQEQFF.

This clonotype was recorded a few times. The chain joins TRBV20-1 to TRBJ2-3, with TRBD2 matching over 10 bases. CDR3 size: 14 residues. V dropped 6 bases and J dropped 4; count of bases not matched to a gene: 7. Germline lookup yields CDR1 DFQATT and CDR2 SNEGSKA (reference sequence). The CDR3 here is CSATLAGVPDTQYF. The CDR3 bases are TGCAGTGCGACCCTAGCGGGAGTACCAGATACGCAGTATTTT.

The J gene is TRBJ1-1, the V gene TRBV18; D remains unclear. CDR3 length: 13 residues. The germline CDR1 and CDR2 sequences are KGHSH and LQKENI. V lost 3 bases and J 4 bases, leaving 9 bases between the germline ends. The CDR3 bases are TGTGCCAGCTCACCGCCTTCCATCACTGAAGCTTTCTTT. It encodes CASSPPSITEAFF.

J is TRBJ1-6 and V is TRBV6-2 or TRBV6-3; D is ambiguous. The germline V gene encodes CDR1 MNHEY and CDR2 SVGEGT. There are 15 residues in the CDR3. V dropped 6 bases and J dropped 0 bases, with 9 bases sitting between them. The CDR3: CASSRASSYNSPLHF. CDR3 bases: TGTGCCAGCAGCCGTGCTAGCTCCTATAATTCACCCCTCCACTTT.

A few counts support this clonotype. The rearrangement joins TRBV2 to TRBJ2-2; 10 bases agree with TRBD2. CDR1 is SNHLY and CDR2 is FYNNEI in the germline V gene. V lost 7 bases to trimming and J lost 7 bases; unmatched junction nucleotides: 9. The CDR3 runs to 15 residues. As DNA, the CDR3 is TGTGCCAGCACTCCTAGCGGGAGTTATAGCGGGGAGCTGTTTTTT. As protein: CASTPSGSYSGELFF.

This clonotype was detected only a few times. The chain has TRBV7-9 and TRBJ1-1; D not resolved. V shed 5 bases and J shed 11 bases, with 18 bases lying between them. Germline V lookup: CDR1 SEHNR, CDR2 FQNEAQ (reference sequence). This CDR3 contains 13 residues. Written as DNA, the CDR3 is TGTGCCAGCAGCGCGGACGGAGGTTTGAGTGCTTTCTTT. Its protein is CASSADGGLSAFF.

The chain links TRBV7-2 to TRBJ2-5; D is perhaps TRBD2 (5 bases). The ends were cut back, 5 bases at V and 5 bases at J, with 12 bases in the middle. This CDR3 comprises 13 residues. Per germline, CDR1 SGHTA and CDR2 FQGNSA. This CDR3 is CASSRTGLETQYF. The CDR3 nucleotides are TGTGCCAGCAGCCGGACTGGCCTTGAGACCCAGTACTTC.

The chain carries TRBV18 and TRBJ2-5, with 7 nucleotides matching TRBD2. This CDR3 spans 14 amino acids. Trimming removed 2 bases from V and 1 base from J; junction bases left unmatched: 1. Germline V gives CDR1 KGHSH, CDR2 LQKENI. CDR3 nucleotide sequence: TGTGCCAGCTCACCAACTAGCGTCCAAGAGACCCAGTACTTC. As protein: CASSPTSVQETQYF.

Notes on this clonotype: A read error may be the cause here, since a much bigger clone is one base away. This chain links TRBV12-3 or TRBV12-4 with TRBJ1-5, with D unclear. The CDR3 runs 13 residues. In DNA, the CDR3 is TGTGTCAGCAGTCCGACGGGCCATCAGCCCCAGCATTTT. This translates into CVSSPTGHQPQHF.

The chain uses TRBV5-1 and TRBJ1-3; D gene unclear. The CDR3 is 17 residues long. With 0 bases removed from V and 0 bases from J, the gap between germline ends came to 13 bases. CDR1 and CDR2 from the germline V gene are SGHRS and YFSETQ. The CDR3 protein is CASSLDGSIYSGNTIYF. The CDR3 region has the DNA TGCGCCAGCAGCTTGGACGGCAGTATATACTCTGGAAACACCATATATTTT.

This clonotype was seen a few times. This chain connects TRBV24-1 to TRBJ2-7; 7 nucleotides line up with TRBD2. The length of the CDR3 is 15 residues. Germline CDR1 reads KGHDR; CDR2 reads SFDVKD. The ends lost 1 base at V and 4 bases at J; junction bases unmatched: 6. The CDR3 is CATSDFSSGKYEQYF. The CDR3 nucleotides read TGTGCCACCAGTGATTTCTCAAGCGGGAAATACGAGCAGTACTTC.

The genes are TRBV12-3 or TRBV12-4 and TRBJ1-6; 12 positions agree with TRBD1. The CDR3 is 16 residues long. The V segment lost 7 bases and the J segment 9 bases; nucleotides outside the gene matches: 10. CDR3 nucleotides: TGTGCCAGCACCGTAACCGGGACAGGGGGCCGTTCACCCCTCCACTTT. It is translated as CASTVTGTGGRSPLHF.

In its sample, this clonotype was seen a few times. The rearrangement links TRBV6-5 to TRBJ2-5; D not resolved. CDR1 and CDR2 (germline): MNHEY, SVGAGI. This CDR3 spans 15 amino acids. The V end was cut by 2 bases, the J end by 1 base, with 11 bases between. CDR3 bases: TGTGCCAGCAGTTACAGGTCAGGTACCCAAGAGACCCAGTACTTC. Its translation: CASSYRSGTQETQYF.

This clonotype occurred many times. One junction end does not reproduce the germline sequence, and a read error may be involved. The chain is built from TRBV5-1 and TRBJ2-5; weak D call: TRBD2 (5 bases). This CDR3 contains 10 residues. Germline V lookup: CDR1 SGHRS, CDR2 YFSETQ. This CDR3 reads CASRGETQYF. The CDR3 DNA sequence: TGTGCCAGCAGAGGGGAGACCCAGTACTTC.